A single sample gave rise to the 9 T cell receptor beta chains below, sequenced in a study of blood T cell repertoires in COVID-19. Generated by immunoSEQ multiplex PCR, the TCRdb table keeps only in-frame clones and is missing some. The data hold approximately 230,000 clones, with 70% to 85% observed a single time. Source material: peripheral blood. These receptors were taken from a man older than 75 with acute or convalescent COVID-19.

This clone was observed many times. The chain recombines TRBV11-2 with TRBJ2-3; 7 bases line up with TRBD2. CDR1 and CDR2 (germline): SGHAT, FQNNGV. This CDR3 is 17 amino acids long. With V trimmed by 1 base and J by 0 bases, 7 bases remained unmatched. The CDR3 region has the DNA TGTGCCAGCAGCTTAGGGGGGGGACCCTTTAGCACAGATACGCAGTATTTT. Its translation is CASSLGGGPFSTDTQYF.

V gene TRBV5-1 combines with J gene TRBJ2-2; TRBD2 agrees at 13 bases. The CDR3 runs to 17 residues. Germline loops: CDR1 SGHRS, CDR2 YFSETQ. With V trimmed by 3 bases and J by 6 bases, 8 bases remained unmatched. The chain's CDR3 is CASSSRLAGGGAGELFF. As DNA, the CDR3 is TGCGCCAGCAGCTCCCGACTAGCGGGGGGTGGGGCCGGGGAGCTGTTTTTT.

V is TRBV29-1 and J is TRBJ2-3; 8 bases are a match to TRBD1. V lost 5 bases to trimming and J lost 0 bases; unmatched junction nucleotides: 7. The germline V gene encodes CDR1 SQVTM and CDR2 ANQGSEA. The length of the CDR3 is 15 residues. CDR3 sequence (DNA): TGCAGCGTTCTTCAGGGGGCGGCTAGCACAGATACGCAGTATTTT. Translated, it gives CSVLQGAASTDTQYF.

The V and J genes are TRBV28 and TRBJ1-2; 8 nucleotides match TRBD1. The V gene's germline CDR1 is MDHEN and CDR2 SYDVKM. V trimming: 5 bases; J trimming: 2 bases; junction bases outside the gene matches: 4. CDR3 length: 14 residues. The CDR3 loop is CASSRQGPNYGYTF. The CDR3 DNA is TGTGCCAGCAGTCGACAGGGGCCGAACTATGGCTACACCTTC.

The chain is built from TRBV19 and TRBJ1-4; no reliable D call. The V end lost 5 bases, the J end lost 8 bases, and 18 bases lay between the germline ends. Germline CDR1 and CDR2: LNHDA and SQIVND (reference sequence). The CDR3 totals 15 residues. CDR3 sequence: CASSAPGSGREKLFF. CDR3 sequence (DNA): TGTGCCAGTAGTGCTCCTGGCTCCGGCAGGGAAAAACTGTTTTTT.

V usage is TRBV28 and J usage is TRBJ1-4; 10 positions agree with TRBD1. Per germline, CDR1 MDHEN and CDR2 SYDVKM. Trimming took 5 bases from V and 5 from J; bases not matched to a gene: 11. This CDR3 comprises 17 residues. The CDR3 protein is CASSPAGQGPQNEKLFF. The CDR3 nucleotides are TGTGCCAGCAGTCCGGCGGGACAGGGGCCCCAAAATGAAAAACTGTTTTTT.

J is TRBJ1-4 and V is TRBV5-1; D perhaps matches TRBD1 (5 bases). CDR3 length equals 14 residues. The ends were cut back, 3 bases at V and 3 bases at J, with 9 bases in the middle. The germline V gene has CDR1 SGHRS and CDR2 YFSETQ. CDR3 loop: CASSSGFANEKLFF. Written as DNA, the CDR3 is TGCGCCAGCAGCTCAGGGTTCGCTAATGAAAAACTGTTTTTT.

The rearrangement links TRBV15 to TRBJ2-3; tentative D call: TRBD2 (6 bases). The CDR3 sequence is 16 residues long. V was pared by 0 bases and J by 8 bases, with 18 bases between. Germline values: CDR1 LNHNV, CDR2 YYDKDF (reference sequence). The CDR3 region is CATSRDGRTDLSTQYF. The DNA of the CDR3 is TGTGCCACCAGCAGAGATGGGAGGACGGACTTGAGTACGCAGTATTTT.

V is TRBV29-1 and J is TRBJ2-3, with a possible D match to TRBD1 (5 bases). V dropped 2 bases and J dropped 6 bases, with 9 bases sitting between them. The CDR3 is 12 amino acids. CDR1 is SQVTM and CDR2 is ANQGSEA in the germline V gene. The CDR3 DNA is TGCAGCGTTGAACAGGGTTGGGATACGCAGTATTTT. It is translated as CSVEQGWDTQYF.